These T cell receptor beta chains were read from a single sample in a study of control samples from healthy donors and cancer patients. TCRdb's copy holds only in-frame clones and misses some; the assay was immunoSEQ multiplex PCR. Counted here are roughly 200,000 clones, around 93% occurring once; the ten biggest clones make up more than 1.1%. Sequencing used blood. The receptors come from a man younger than 30 in good health. CDR3s include the opening cysteine and the closing phenylalanine or tryptophan. A D gene is named only where the DNA matches it firmly. Some rows mark clone size as missing; the rest say once, few, many or name a class of expanded clone.

D	V	length	J	size	CDR3	DNA
TRBD1	TRBV28	15	TRBJ1-4	NA	CASKQAGTGVGKLFF	TGTGCCAGCAAACAAGCCGGGACAGGAGTTGGAAAACTGTTTTTT
TRBD2	TRBV7-9	18	TRBJ2-2	NA	CASSLLRRREGNTGELFF	TGTGCCAGCAGCCTACTTCGCCGGAGGGAGGGGAACACCGGGGAGCTGTTTTTT
TRBD1	TRBV24-1	13	TRBJ2-7	NA	CATSGDSSYEQYF	TGTGCCACCAGTGGGGACAGCTCCTACGAGCAGTACTTC
NA	TRBV19	15	TRBJ2-2	NA	CASTTGASNTGELFF	TGTGCCAGTACGACGGGGGCTTCGAACACCGGGGAGCTGTTTTTT
NA	TRBV27	16	TRBJ2-5	NA	CASSWYSGIGQETQYF	TGTGCCAGCAGTTGGTATAGCGGAATAGGACAAGAGACCCAGTACTTC
NA	TRBV28	16	TRBJ1-6	NA	CASSLTSGPAWGSLHF	TGTGCCAGCAGTTTAACCTCGGGACCCGCTTGGGGAAGCCTCCACTTT
NA	TRBV29-1	12	TRBJ1-2	few	CSVGDGNYGYTF	TGCAGCGTCGGGGACGGGAACTATGGCTACACCTTC
NA	TRBV27	13	TRBJ2-7	NA	CASSWGAGAQRYF	NA
NA	TRBV24-1	18	TRBJ2-1	NA	CATSANWGAEGSYNEQFF	TGTGCCACCAGTGCTAATTGGGGAGCGGAGGGGTCCTACAATGAGCAGTTCTTC
NA	TRBV7-9	16	TRBJ2-1	NA	CASSPWGGQSSNEQFF	TGTGCCAGCAGCCCGTGGGGGGGACAGTCTAGCAATGAGCAGTTCTTC
NA	TRBV27	13	TRBJ2-2	NA	CASSLQQTGELFF	TGTGCCAGCAGTTTGCAGCAAACCGGGGAGCTGTTTTTT
NA	TRBV6-5	13	TRBJ1-2	once	CASSYGGADGYTF	TGTGCCAGCAGTTACGGCGGGGCGGATGGCTACACCTTC
NA	TRBV7-2	15	TRBJ1-6	NA	CASSPGSSYNSPLHF	TGTGCCAGCAGCCCCGGGAGCTCCTATAATTCACCCCTCCACTTT
NA	TRBV12-5	16	TRBJ1-6	NA	CASGLVPGSQNSPLHF	TGTGCTAGTGGTTTGGTGCCCGGGAGTCAGAATTCACCCCTCCACTTT
TRBD1	TRBV28	14	TRBJ1-4	NA	CAATPGQGSEKLFF	TGTGCCGCCACTCCGGGACAGGGTTCTGAAAAACTGTTTTTT
TRBD1	TRBV12-5	19	TRBJ1-1	NA	CASGLVRTGGLFVNTEAFF	TGTGCTAGTGGTTTGGTCCGGACAGGGGGCTTATTCGTGAACACTGAAGCTTTCTTT
NA	TRBV10-3	16	TRBJ2-6	NA	CAISESTLSGANVLTF	TGTGCCATCAGTGAGTCGACTCTCTCTGGGGCCAACGTCCTGACTTTC
TRBD1	TRBV30	15	TRBJ1-3	NA	CAWKLGTGSGNTIYF	TGTGCCTGGAAGCTCGGGACAGGCTCTGGAAACACCATATATTTT
TRBD1	TRBV24-1	18	TRBJ1-2	NA	CATSESPGQGSSYYGYTF	TGTGCCACCAGTGAGAGTCCGGGACAGGGTTCTTCCTACTATGGCTACACCTTC
NA	TRBV3-1/TRBV3-2	14	TRBJ1-6	NA	CASSQLSYNSPLHF	TGTGCCAGCAGCCAGCTCTCCTATAATTCACCCCTCCACTTT
NA	TRBV6-5	15	TRBJ1-2	NA	CASSEGPVRGYGYTF	TGTGCCAGCAGCGAGGGACCGGTTCGGGGCTATGGCTACACCTTC
TRBD2	TRBV6-5	15	TRBJ2-7	NA	CASSRQTSGGYEQYF	TGTGCCAGCAGCCGCCAGACTAGCGGGGGCTACGAGCAGTACTTC
NA	TRBV4-1	16	TRBJ1-5	few	CASSQVFVRGNQPQHF	TGCGCCAGCAGCCAAGTTTTTGTTCGGGGCAATCAGCCCCAGCATTTT
TRBD1	TRBV29-1	13	TRBJ2-7	NA	CSVRDSKRYEQYF	TGCAGCGTCCGGGACAGTAAAAGGTACGAGCAGTACTTC
NA	TRBV7-8	15	TRBJ2-7	NA	CASNGLDGSSYEQYF	TGTGCCAGCAACGGTTTGGATGGAAGCTCCTACGAGCAGTACTTC
NA	TRBV30	12	TRBJ1-2	NA	CAWILNRPRLTF	TGTGCCTGGATCCTTAATAGGCCCAGACTGACCTTC
TRBD1	TRBV3-1/TRBV3-2	15	TRBJ1-6	NA	CASSQAGQGNSPLHF	TGTGCCAGCAGCCAAGCGGGACAGGGGAATTCACCCCTCCACTTT
NA	TRBV12-3/TRBV12-4	13	TRBJ2-1	once	CASSLVGLGEQFF	TGTGCCAGCAGTTTAGTCGGGCTGGGGGAGCAGTTCTTC
NA	TRBV5-4	14	TRBJ1-2	NA	CASSLSFPGYGYTF	TGTGCCAGCAGCTTGAGCTTTCCTGGCTATGGCTACACCTTC
NA	TRBV2	13	TRBJ1-4	NA	CASAGGGNEKLFF	TGTGCCAGCGCGGGGGGTGGTAATGAAAAACTGTTTTTT
NA	TRBV29-1	9	TRBJ1-2	NA	CSVDVDYTF	TGCAGCGTTGATGTGGACTACACCTTC
NA	TRBV9	16	TRBJ2-3	NA	CASSVEGTLSTDTQYF	TGTGCCAGCAGCGTAGAAGGGACACTTAGCACAGATACGCAGTATTTT
NA	TRBV6-1	19	TRBJ2-3	NA	CASSKEGRGAFTSTDTQYF	TGTGCCAGCAGTAAAGAGGGGCGGGGTGCCTTTACTAGCACAGATACGCAGTATTTT
TRBD1	TRBV6-6	16	TRBJ1-3	few	CASSYPTGVSGNTIYF	TGTGCCAGCAGTTACCCGACAGGGGTCTCTGGAAACACCATATATTTT
NA	TRBV30	12	TRBJ1-5	once	CAWGLINQPQHF	TGTGCCTGGGGTCTGATCAATCAGCCCCAGCATTTT
NA	TRBV20-1	10	TRBJ1-1	NA	CSAPQGRAFF	TGCAGTGCTCCCCAGGGCAGGGCTTTCTTT
NA	TRBV19	16	TRBJ2-1	NA	CASSIGTDTDVDEQFF	TGTGCCAGTAGTATAGGGACCGATACAGATGTAGATGAGCAGTTCTTC
TRBD2	TRBV29-1	18	TRBJ2-2	once	CSVEVRLAGVSNTGELFF	TGCAGCGTTGAAGTACGCCTAGCGGGGGTATCGAACACCGGGGAGCTGTTTTTT
TRBD1	TRBV5-4	16	TRBJ2-2	once	CASSPTGGADTGELFF	TGTGCCAGCAGCCCGACAGGGGGCGCGGACACCGGGGAGCTGTTTTTT
NA	TRBV10-3	14	TRBJ1-1	NA	CATLGQLFSGNAFF	TGTGCCACCCTTGGCCAGCTCTTCTCAGGGAATGCTTTCTTT
NA	TRBV4-1	16	TRBJ1-6	few	CASSQVESSYNSPLHF	TGCGCCAGCAGCCAAGTGGAGAGCTCCTATAATTCACCCCTCCACTTT
NA	TRBV10-3	19	TRBJ2-6	NA	CAISETRQVQPSGANVLTF	TGTGCCATCAGTGAGACAAGACAGGTTCAACCCTCTGGGGCCAACGTCCTGACTTTC
NA	TRBV18	14	TRBJ2-3	NA	CASSPYGGTDTQYF	TGTGCCAGCTCACCCTACGGGGGCACAGATACGCAGTATTTT
TRBD1	TRBV18	17	TRBJ2-6	NA	CASSPGTGGTGANVLTF	TGTGCCAGCTCACCCGGGACAGGGGGTACTGGGGCCAACGTCCTGACTTTC
TRBD1	TRBV2	15	TRBJ2-1	few	CASSDLDRDYNEQFF	TGTGCCAGCAGTGATTTGGACAGGGACTACAATGAGCAGTTCTTC
NA	TRBV7-9	14	TRBJ1-5	NA	CASSHREPNQPQHF	TGTGCCAGCAGCCACAGGGAACCCAATCAGCCCCAGCATTTT
NA	TRBV14	15	TRBJ2-1	NA	CASSRPGGPYNEQFF	TGTGCCAGCAGCCGTCCAGGGGGGCCCTACAATGAGCAGTTCTTC
TRBD1	TRBV9	14	TRBJ2-2	NA	CASHPTGSTGELFF	TGTGCTTCTCACCCGACAGGGAGTACCGGGGAGCTGTTTTTT
TRBD1	TRBV2	13	TRBJ2-7	NA	CASMGDRSYEQYF	TGTGCCAGCATGGGGGACAGATCCTACGAGCAGTACTTC
NA	TRBV24-1	15	TRBJ2-3	NA	CATSDAGDGTDTQYF	TGTGCCACCAGTGATGCAGGGGACGGCACAGATACGCAGTATTTT
NA	TRBV3-1/TRBV3-2	14	TRBJ1-2	NA	CASSQLGSTYGYTF	TGTGCCAGCAGCCAACTCGGCAGCACCTATGGCTACACCTTC
TRBD1	TRBV18	16	TRBJ2-7	few	CASSPFRTGGSYEQYF	TGTGCCAGCTCACCCTTCCGGACAGGGGGGTCCTACGAGCAGTACTTC